This TCR beta chain was sequenced in a study of cytomegalovirus exposure and HLA in healthy donors. Comments on this clone: The antigen is not known.

Vbeta (60) and Jbeta (13) primers were used in the PCR. Repertoires were generated with immunoSEQ multiplex PCR, while TCRdb's copy carries only in-frame clones and drops some. The sample lists approximately 150,000 clones; almost 85% were seen once. Study-wide results and caveats: According to a later analysis, most TCR beta chains associated with CMV appeared HLA-restricted.

Sequences were obtained from PBMCs. The sequence came from a man in his thirties or forties in good health and CMV-seronegative.

The CDR3 region has the DNA TGTGCCAGCAGCGAAGGACAGGGTGGTCAGCCCCAGCATTTT. Its translation is CASSEGQGGQPQHF. J is TRBJ1-5 and V is TRBV7-8; 8 nucleotides match TRBD1. Germline V gives CDR1 SGHVS, CDR2 FQNEAQ. This CDR3 contains 14 residues. V was pared by 5 bases and J by 6 bases, with 6 bases of the junction left unmatched.